This entry is about one T cell receptor beta chain. CDR3 length: 16 residues. With 4 bases removed from V and 3 bases from J, the gap between germline ends came to 15 bases. Germline V gene lookup returns CDR1 SGHDN and CDR2 FVKESK. This sample stems from a study of blood T cell repertoires in COVID-19. Sequencing was performed with immunoSEQ multiplex PCR; in TCRdb, only in-frame clones are kept and a portion is missing. The data hold approximately 200,000 clones, with roughly 80% observed a single time. Recovery meant two consecutive negative NP/OP PCR tests, professional clearance, or resolved symptoms.

Sample: PBMCs or T cells enriched from blood (not recorded which). The chain uses TRBV14 and TRBJ1-4, with a weak D call TRBD1 (5 bases). The TCR comes from a woman in her twenties or thirties who had recovered from COVID-19. In DNA form, the CDR3 reads TGTGCCAGCAGCCCAGGTTCTGGGGCGGCTAATGAAAAACTGTTTTTT. This translates into CASSPGSGAANEKLFF.